This T cell receptor (beta chain) came from a study of T-cell reconstitution after alpha-beta-depleted transplantation in children. Unique molecular identifiers were used to barcode this TCRbeta library. TCRdb re-derived calls from the PCR reads in MiXCR, one entry per CDR3 protein. Of about 640,000 distinct CDR3 sequences in the sample, 10% to 15% were seen once. Trimming removed 3 bases from V and 4 bases from J, with 16 bases in between. The CDR3 contains 15 residues. Germline V gene data show CDR1 as SGDLS and CDR2 as YYNGEE. This clonotype has just a few counts. Its specificity is not known. Broader study findings: A year post-transplant, T-cell counts and diversity derived mostly from newly produced T cells. There were some patients whose high TCRbeta diversity at day 60 came from surviving recipient T cells and thymic progenitors.

V is TRBV9 and J is TRBJ2-5; D call uncertain. The material was PBMCs, mostly from graft donor cells, obtained 360 days after TCRalphabeta/CD19-depleted stem cell transplant. This sequence was found in a male patient under 18 who had a stem cell transplant for acute myeloid leukemia, so the T cells may come from the graft donor. CDR3 protein: CASSATTGPVETQYF. CDR3 DNA: TGTGCCAGCAGCGCAACTACCGGGCCAGTAGAGACCCAGTACTTC.